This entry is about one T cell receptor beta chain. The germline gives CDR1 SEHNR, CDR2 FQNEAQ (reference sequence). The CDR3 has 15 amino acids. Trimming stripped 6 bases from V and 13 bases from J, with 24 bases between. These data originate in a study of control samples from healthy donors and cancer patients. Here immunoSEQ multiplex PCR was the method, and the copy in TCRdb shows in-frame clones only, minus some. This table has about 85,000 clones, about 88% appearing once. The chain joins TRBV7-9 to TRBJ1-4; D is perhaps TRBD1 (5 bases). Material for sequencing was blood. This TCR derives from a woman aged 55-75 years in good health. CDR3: CASRRDGSVNKGLFF. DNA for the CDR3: TGTGCCAGCAGGAGGGACGGATCGGTGAATAAGGGACTGTTTTTT.